These 10 T cell receptor beta chains share one sample of origin, sequenced in a study of Ad26.COV2.S vaccination and SARS-CoV-2 variants. The treatment here: about 20 received Ad26.COV2.S at low or high dose, single or two shots; several received placebo; per-sample allocation not given. Samples were taken on day 63 after the first vaccine or placebo injection. The method was immunoSEQ multiplex PCR; TCRdb's version includes in-frame clones alone and lacks a portion of them. The table lists around 300,000 clones, about 88% of them singletons. The sample here was peripheral blood, taken in a trial of Ad26.COV2.S vaccine versus placebo. The source of these receptors is a person aged 18 to 65 who received the Ad26.COV2.S COVID-19 vaccine or a placebo.

The chain has TRBV2 and TRBJ1-1; 8 bases match TRBD1. Germline V gives CDR1 SNHLY, CDR2 FYNNEI. The CDR3 consists of 15 residues. V lost 4 bases and J lost 2; bases outside the gene matches: 6. The CDR3 sequence: CASSVAGGYNTEAFF. CDR3 nucleotides: TGTGCCAGCAGTGTAGCAGGGGGCTATAACACTGAAGCTTTCTTT.

The rearrangement joins TRBV5-5 to TRBJ2-5; D not resolved. Germline CDR1 is SGHKS and CDR2 is YYEKEE (reference sequence). The CDR3 has 13 residues. Trimming removed 0 bases from V and 1 base from J, with 4 bases in between. In DNA, the CDR3 is TGTGCCAGCAGCTTGGAAACCCAAGAGACCCAGTACTTC. Amino acid sequence: CASSLETQETQYF.

The rearrangement links TRBV15 to TRBJ2-5, with D possibly matching TRBD1 (5 bases). The V end lost 0 bases, the J end lost 2 bases, and 7 bases lay between the germline ends. The CDR3 spans 14 residues. In germline, CDR1 is LNHNV, CDR2 YYDKDF (reference sequence). The CDR3, as DNA: TGTGCCACCAGCAGAGATAGGGGACAAGAGACCCAGTACTTC. This translates into CATSRDRGQETQYF.

This rearrangement joins TRBV3-1 (or the pseudogene TRBV3-2) to TRBJ1-4, with D uncertain. The CDR3 has 14 amino acids. V was cut by 2 bases and J by 7 bases, with 11 bases left in between. The germline CDR1 and CDR2 sequences are LGHDT and YNNKEL (reference sequence). DNA for the CDR3: TGTGCCAGCAGCCAACCCGAAGGGCTTGAAAAACTGTTTTTT. Its protein product is CASSQPEGLEKLFF.

The gene calls are TRBV7-2 and TRBJ2-1; D is uncertain. CDR1 is SGHTA, CDR2 FQGNSA, per germline. Trimming shortened V by 1 base and J by 0 bases, and 7 bases separated the two germline ends. The length of the CDR3 is 15 residues. CDR3 region: CASSLGVLSYNEQFF. The CDR3 DNA is TGTGCCAGCAGCTTAGGAGTCCTCTCCTACAATGAGCAGTTCTTC.

This sequence joins TRBV28 and TRBJ1-1; weak D call: TRBD1 (6 bases). Germline CDR1 reads MDHEN; CDR2 reads SYDVKM. V lost 1 base and J lost 2, with 17 bases in between. CDR3 length equals 17 residues. The CDR3 region is CASSLFPHGGPNTEAFF. The DNA of the CDR3 is TGTGCCAGCAGTTTATTCCCCCATGGGGGGCCTAACACTGAAGCTTTCTTT.

The DNA for the CDR3 is TGTGCCAGCAGTGTTGGGGTTCTAAATGAGCAGTTCTTC. As protein: CASSVGVLNEQFF. The V gene is TRBV2, the J gene TRBJ2-1, with D hard to call. The germline V gene encodes CDR1 SNHLY and CDR2 FYNNEI. The germline V and J ends were trimmed by 4 bases and 7 bases, with 11 bases remaining between them. CDR3 length: 13 residues.

The gene calls are TRBV30 and TRBJ2-5, with D possibly being TRBD1 or TRBD2 (5 bases each). This CDR3 is 15 amino acids long. Germline CDR1 GTSNPN, CDR2 SVGIG (reference sequence). Trimming removed 4 bases from V and 2 bases from J, with 17 bases in between. In DNA, the CDR3 is TGTGCCTGGACTGTTCGGGGCCCACTTCAAGAGACCCAGTACTTC. It specifies CAWTVRGPLQETQYF.

The V and J genes are TRBV6-2 or TRBV6-3 and TRBJ2-4; 11 positions agree with TRBD2. With V trimmed by 2 bases and J by 9 bases, 12 bases remained unmatched. CDR1 is MNHEY and CDR2 is SVGEGT in the germline V gene. CDR3 size: 17 residues. The CDR3 region is CASSYEPSGGPFAIQYF. The CDR3 nucleotides read TGTGCCAGCAGTTACGAGCCTAGCGGGGGGCCCTTCGCCATTCAGTACTTC.

CDR3 DNA sequence: TGCGCCAGCAGCCAAGAGATTTTCTACGAGCAGTACTTC. This codes for CASSQEIFYEQYF. The genes are TRBV4-1 and TRBJ2-7; no firm D call. This CDR3 contains 13 residues. The V gene lost 0 bases and the J gene lost 3 bases, with 6 bases spanning the gap. The germline gives CDR1 MGHRA, CDR2 YSYEKL.